The 9 T cell receptor beta chains given below trace back to one sample, sequenced in a study of blood T cells in healthy people across ages (dated by TCRdb to about 2015). Library preparation used 5' RACE. This sample was sequenced with an Illumina HiSeq 2500. A second PCR of roughly 6 to 11 cycles was performed with a sample-barcoded 5' primer and a J-beta primer mix. Starting from the raw public reads, TCRdb applied fastp trimming at Q25, assembled clones with MiXCR and retained in-frame beta chains. For every CDR3 protein sequence, its rows merge into one entry that carries the most common genes and DNA. The sample profile shows 1.5 million or so distinct CDR3 sequences; 42% of them were found once. The ten largest clones take up over 3.5% of the sample. Input material: blood. These receptors were taken from a woman between 18 and 30 years old in good health.

The chain has TRBV20-1 and TRBJ2-1, with D uncertain. With the DNA end fitting TRBJ2-7 better, the J assignment may be wrong. There are 12 residues in the CDR3. Per germline, CDR1 DFQATT and CDR2 SNEGSKA (reference sequence). The CDR3 DNA follows: TGCAGTGCCATAGTGGTGTACAATGAGCAGTACTTC. Amino acids: CSAIVVYNEQYF.

This clonotype came up many times. This rearrangement joins TRBV4-3 to TRBJ2-3; D gene uncertain. CDR3 length equals 14 residues. V was pared by 1 base and J by 1 base, with 6 bases between. The V gene's germline CDR1 is LGHNA and CDR2 YSLEER. The CDR3 protein is CASSQGYGTDTQYF. The CDR3 DNA reads TGCGCCAGCAGCCAAGGGTATGGCACAGATACGCAGTATTTT.

This clonotype has ten or more counts. V and J are TRBV7-9 and TRBJ1-2; TRBD1 matches 8 bases. This CDR3 has 14 residues. The V segment lost 1 base and the J segment 3 bases; nucleotides outside the gene matches: 1. CDR1 and CDR2 (germline): SEHNR, FQNEAQ (reference sequence). CDR3 amino acids: CASSLVTGDYGYTF. CDR3 sequence (DNA): TGTGCCAGCAGCTTAGTGACAGGGGACTATGGCTACACCTTC.

Regarding this clonotype: A much larger clone is a single base away; this may be a read error. This rearrangement joins TRBV20-1 to TRBJ1-2; D gene uncertain. Trimming took off 3 bases at V and 4 bases at J, with 3 bases between the two ends. Germline V gives CDR1 DFQATT, CDR2 SNEGSKA (reference sequence). The CDR3 extends over 10 amino acids. The chain's CDR3 is CSARIYGYTF. The CDR3 region has the DNA TGCAGTGCTAGGATCTATGGCTACACCTTC.

The chain joins TRBV7-2 to TRBJ1-2, with 8 bases aligning to TRBD1. After removal of 0 bases from V and 5 bases from J, the junction contained 5 bases not matched to a gene. CDR1 and CDR2 (germline): SGHTA, FQGNSA. This CDR3 has 15 residues. CDR3 bases: TGTGCCAGCAGCTTAGCGGCGACAGGGGATTATGGCTACACCTTC. Amino acids: CASSLAATGDYGYTF.

V usage is TRBV6-5 and J usage is TRBJ2-1; tentatively, D is TRBD2 (5 bases). Germline loops: CDR1 MNHEY, CDR2 SVGAGI. The CDR3 contains 10 residues. V lost 10 bases and J 8 bases, leaving 9 bases between the germline ends. The CDR3 DNA is TGTGCCATAGGGAGCGATGAGCAGTTCTTC. Amino acid sequence: CAIGSDEQFF.

The table lists this clonotype with many counts. V and J are TRBV4-3 and TRBJ2-1, with no clear D. This CDR3 contains 13 residues. Germline V gives CDR1 LGHNA, CDR2 YSLEER. V lost 4 bases and J lost 9, with 13 bases in between. The CDR3 loop is CASSPFDWGEQFF. For the CDR3, the DNA is TGCGCCAGCAGCCCATTTGACTGGGGTGAGCAGTTCTTC.

In this sample, this clonotype turned up many times. The V gene is TRBV20-1, the J gene TRBJ2-7; possibly TRBD1 for D (6 bases). Trimming removed 6 bases at V and 4 bases at J, with 13 bases between. The CDR3 covers 12 residues. Germline CDR1 and CDR2: DFQATT and SNEGSKA (reference sequence). The CDR3 DNA follows: TGCAGTGCCACCGGGACACCTTACGAGCAGTACTTC. Encoded protein: CSATGTPYEQYF.

The sample holds a few counts of this clonotype. The rearrangement joins TRBV13 to TRBJ1-2; 8 bases match TRBD1. Unmatched junction bases numbered 7, after V lost 4 bases and J lost 3 bases. The germline gives CDR1 PRHDT, CDR2 FYEKMQ (reference sequence). The CDR3 contains 15 residues. DNA of the CDR3: TGTGCCAGCAGCTACCCAGGGGGCGCGGACTATGGCTACACCTTC. It is translated as CASSYPGGADYGYTF.